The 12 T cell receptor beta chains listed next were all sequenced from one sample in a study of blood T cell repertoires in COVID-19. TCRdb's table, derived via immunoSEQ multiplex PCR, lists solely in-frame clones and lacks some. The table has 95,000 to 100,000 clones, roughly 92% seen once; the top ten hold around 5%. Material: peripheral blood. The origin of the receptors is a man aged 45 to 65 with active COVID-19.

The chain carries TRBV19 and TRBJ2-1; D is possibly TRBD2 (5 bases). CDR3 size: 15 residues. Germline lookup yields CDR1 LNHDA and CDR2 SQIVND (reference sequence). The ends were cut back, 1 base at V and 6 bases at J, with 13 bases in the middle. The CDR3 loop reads CASSIVRAATNEQFF. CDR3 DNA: TGTGCCAGTAGTATAGTGAGGGCGGCAACCAATGAGCAGTTCTTC. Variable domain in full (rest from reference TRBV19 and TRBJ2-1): DGGITQSPKYLFRKEGQNVTLSCEQNLNHDAMYWYRQDPGQGLRLIYYSQIVNDFQKGDIAEGYSVSREKKESFPLTVTSAQKNPTAFYLCASSIVRAATNEQFFGPGTRLTVL.

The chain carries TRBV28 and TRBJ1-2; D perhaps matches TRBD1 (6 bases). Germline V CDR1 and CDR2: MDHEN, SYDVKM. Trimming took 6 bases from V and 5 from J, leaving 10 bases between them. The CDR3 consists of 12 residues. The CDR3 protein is CASRLQGYGYTF. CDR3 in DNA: TGTGCCAGCAGATTGCAGGGGTATGGCTACACCTTC.

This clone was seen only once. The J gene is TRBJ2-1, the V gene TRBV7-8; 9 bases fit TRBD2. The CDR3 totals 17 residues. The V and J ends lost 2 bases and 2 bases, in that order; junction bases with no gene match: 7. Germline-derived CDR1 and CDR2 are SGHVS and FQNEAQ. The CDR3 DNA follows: TGTGCCAGCAGCTTAAGACTAGCGGAGACCACCTACAATGAGCAGTTCTTC. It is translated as CASSLRLAETTYNEQFF.

The CDR3 protein is CASSAGQTFREQYF. The CDR3 DNA is TGCGCCAGCTCGGCCGGACAGACTTTTCGGGAGCAGTACTTC. The chain recombines TRBV10-2 with TRBJ2-7, with D perhaps TRBD1 (6 bases). V dropped 8 bases and J dropped 7 bases, with 21 bases sitting between them. There are 14 residues in the CDR3. CDR1 and CDR2 (germline): WSHSY, SAAADI.

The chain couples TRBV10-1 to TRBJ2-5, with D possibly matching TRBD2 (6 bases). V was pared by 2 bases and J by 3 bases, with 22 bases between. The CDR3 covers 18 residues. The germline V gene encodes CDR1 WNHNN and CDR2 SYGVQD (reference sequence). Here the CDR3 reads CASSEGGLLTLNEETQYF. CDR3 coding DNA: TGCGCCAGCAGTGAGGGGGGACTCCTGACCCTTAACGAAGAGACCCAGTACTTC.

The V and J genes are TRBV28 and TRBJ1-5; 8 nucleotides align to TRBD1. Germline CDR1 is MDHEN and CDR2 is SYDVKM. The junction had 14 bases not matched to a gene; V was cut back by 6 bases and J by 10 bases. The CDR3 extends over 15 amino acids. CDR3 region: CASSSRTGRREPQHF. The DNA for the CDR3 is TGTGCCAGCAGCTCAAGGACAGGGCGACGGGAACCCCAGCATTTT. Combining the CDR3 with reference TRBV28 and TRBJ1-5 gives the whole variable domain DVKVTQSSRYLVKRTGEKVFLECVQDMDHENMFWYRQDPGLGLRLIYFSYDVKMKEKGDIPEGYSVSREKKERFSLILESASTNQTSMYLCASSSRTGRREPQHFGDGTRLSIL.

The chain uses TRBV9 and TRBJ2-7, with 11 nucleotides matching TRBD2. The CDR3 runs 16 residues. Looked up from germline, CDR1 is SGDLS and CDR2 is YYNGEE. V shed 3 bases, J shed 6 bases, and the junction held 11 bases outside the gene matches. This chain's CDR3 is CASSDPVAGGPVEQYF. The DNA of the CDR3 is TGTGCCAGCAGCGACCCAGTAGCGGGAGGGCCCGTCGAGCAGTACTTC.

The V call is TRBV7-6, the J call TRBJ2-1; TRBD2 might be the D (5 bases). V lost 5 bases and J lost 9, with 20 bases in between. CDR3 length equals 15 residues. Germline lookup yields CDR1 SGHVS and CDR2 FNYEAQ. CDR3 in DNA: TGTGCCAGCAGCACATACCCAACTAGTCGGGGTGAGCAGTTCTTC. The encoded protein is CASSTYPTSRGEQFF.

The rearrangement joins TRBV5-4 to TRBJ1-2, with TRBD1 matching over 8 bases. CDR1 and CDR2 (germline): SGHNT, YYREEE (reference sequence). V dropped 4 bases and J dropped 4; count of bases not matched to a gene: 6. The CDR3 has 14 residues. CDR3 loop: CASSAPTGAYGYTF. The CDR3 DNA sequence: TGTGCCAGCAGCGCGCCGACAGGGGCCTATGGCTACACCTTC.

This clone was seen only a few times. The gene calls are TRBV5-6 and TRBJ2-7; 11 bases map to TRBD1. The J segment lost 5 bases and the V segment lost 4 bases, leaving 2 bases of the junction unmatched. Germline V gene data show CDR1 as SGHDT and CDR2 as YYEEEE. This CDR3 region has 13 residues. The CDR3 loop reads CASSRDRGNEQYF. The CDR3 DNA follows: TGTGCCAGCAGCCGGGACAGGGGGAACGAGCAGTACTTC.

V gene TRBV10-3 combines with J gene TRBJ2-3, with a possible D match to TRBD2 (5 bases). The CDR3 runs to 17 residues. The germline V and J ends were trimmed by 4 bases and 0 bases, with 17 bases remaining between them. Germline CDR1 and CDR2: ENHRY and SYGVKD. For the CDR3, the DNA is TGTGCCATCAGTGGGGTGGGAAGCGGAGCTAGCACAGATACGCAGTATTTT. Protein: CAISGVGSGASTDTQYF.

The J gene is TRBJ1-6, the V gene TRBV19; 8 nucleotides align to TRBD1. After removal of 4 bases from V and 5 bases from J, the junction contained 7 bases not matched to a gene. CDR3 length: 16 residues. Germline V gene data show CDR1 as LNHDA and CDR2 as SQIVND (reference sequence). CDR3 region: CASSNPGTGNNSPLHF. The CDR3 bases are TGTGCCAGTAGTAATCCCGGGACAGGAAATAATTCACCCCTCCACTTT.